This T cell receptor (beta chain) comes out of a study of identical twins. CDR3 size: 14 residues. Per the germline V gene, CDR1 is LNHNV and CDR2 is YYDKDF (reference sequence). V was pared by 3 bases and J by 5 bases, with 14 bases between. One entry per CDR3 protein results from TCRdb running MiXCR on the 5' RACE reads. The sample has about 520,000 distinct CDR3 sequences, 22% seen once. This sample was shared with a second study, whose subject was T cells expressing NK-cell markers.

The sequenced material came from CD4+ T cells sorted from blood. The rearrangement uses TRBV15 and TRBJ2-7; D is undetermined. The clonotype comes from a woman aged 18-30 years in good health. The CDR3 nucleotides read TGTGCCACCAGCAGGAATCTCGGTTCAGACGAGCAGTACTTC. The encoded protein is CATSRNLGSDEQYF.